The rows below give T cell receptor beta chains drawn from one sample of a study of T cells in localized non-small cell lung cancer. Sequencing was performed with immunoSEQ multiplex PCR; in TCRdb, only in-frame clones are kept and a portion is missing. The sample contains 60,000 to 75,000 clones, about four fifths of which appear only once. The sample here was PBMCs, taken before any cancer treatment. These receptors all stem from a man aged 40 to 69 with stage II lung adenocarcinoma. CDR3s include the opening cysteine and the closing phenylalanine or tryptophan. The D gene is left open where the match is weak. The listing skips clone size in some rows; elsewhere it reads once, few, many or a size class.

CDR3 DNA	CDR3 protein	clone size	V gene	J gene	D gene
TGCGCCAGCACCACCTCAGGGGGAGGAGATACGCAGTATTTT	CASTTSGGGDTQYF	.	TRBV5-1	TRBJ2-3	.
TGTGCCAGAAGCTTGAGGCGCTGGACGGGGCAGGGTAACATTCAGTACTTC	CARSLRRWTGQGNIQYF	.	TRBV5-3	TRBJ2-4	.
TGCGCCAGCAGCCAAGATTGGGACGGGATGAATAACACAGATACGCAGTATTTT	CASSQDWDGMNNTDTQYF	few	TRBV4-3	TRBJ2-3	.
TGTGCCAGCAGCATATCTAGCGGGAGTCAAGAGACCCAGTACTTC	CASSISSGSQETQYF	.	TRBV9	TRBJ2-5	TRBD2
TGTGCCAGTAGTATAATCGGGACAGGGGGCTCTGAAGCTTTCTTT	CASSIIGTGGSEAFF	.	TRBV19	TRBJ1-1	TRBD1
TGTGCCAGCAGTCTGCGGAGGGGGACTAATGAAAAACTGTTTTTT	CASSLRRGTNEKLFF	.	TRBV27	TRBJ1-4	.
TGTGCCAGCAGTCAACAGGGTATAACTAATGAAAAACTGTTTTTT	CASSQQGITNEKLFF	few	TRBV6-5	TRBJ1-4	.
TGTGCCTGGAGTGAGGCAGGGGGCTGGAATGAGCAGTTCTTC	CAWSEAGGWNEQFF	.	TRBV30	TRBJ2-1	TRBD1
TGCGCCAGCAGTTCCGGGACTAGCGGATACGAGCAGTACTTC	CASSSGTSGYEQYF	.	TRBV5-1	TRBJ2-7	TRBD2
TGTGCCAGCAGAAGACAGGGGGCAATCTACAATGAGCAGTTCTTC	CASRRQGAIYNEQFF	.	TRBV2	TRBJ2-1	TRBD1
TGCGCCAGCAGCCAAGGCGGGAATAGCAATCAGCCCCAGCATTTT	CASSQGGNSNQPQHF	.	TRBV4-3	TRBJ1-5	.
TGTGCCAGTAGTGGGGGAAGGAACACTGAAGCTTTCTTT	CASSGGRNTEAFF	.	TRBV19	TRBJ1-1	.
TGTGCCAGCAGCTTCGCCACCCCTCCGACCGCTTTT	CASSFATPPTAF	.	TRBV7-9	TRBJ2-3	.
TGTGCCAGCAGCTTAGAGACTAGCGGGATCTCCTACGAGCAGTACTTC	CASSLETSGISYEQYF	.	TRBV7-9	TRBJ2-7	TRBD2
TGTGCCAGCAGCCCTCTGGACAGGGAGGCCGGGGAGCTGTTTTTT	CASSPLDREAGELFF	.	TRBV5-6	TRBJ2-2	TRBD1
TGTGCCAGCAGCTTAACAGGGGAACAGCCCCAGCATTTT	CASSLTGEQPQHF	.	TRBV7-6	TRBJ1-5	TRBD1
TGTGCCAGCAGCGCCGGACAGGGGGCAGGTCAGCCCCAGCATTTT	CASSAGQGAGQPQHF	few	TRBV9	TRBJ1-5	TRBD1
TGTGCCAGCAGCTTGGAACGACTCCAGGATACGCAGTATTTT	CASSLERLQDTQYF	.	TRBV5-4	TRBJ2-3	.
TGTGCCATCACGGCGGGAGAGGGCGAGCAGTACTTC	CAITAGEGEQYF	.	TRBV10-3	TRBJ2-7	TRBD2
TGTGCCAGCAGCTCTAGCGGGCCTTTGGGAGAGCAGTTCTTC	CASSSSGPLGEQFF	.	TRBV7-2	TRBJ2-1	TRBD2